What follows are 16 T cell receptor beta chains derived from one specimen sequenced in a study of blood T cells in healthy people across ages. Combining a sample-barcoded 5' primer with a J-beta primer mix, a second PCR ran for roughly 6 to 12 cycles. TCRdb used MiXCR to reprocess the 5' RACE reads, holding one entry per CDR3 protein. The profile covers 650,000 to 1,000,000 distinct CDR3 sequences, with about 36% appearing a single time and over 10% taken by the ten largest. Material: blood. These receptors were taken from a man between 18 and 35 years old in good health.

This clonotype was recorded a few times. This chain links TRBV2 with TRBJ1-5, with D possibly being TRBD1 (5 bases). Trimming removed 5 bases at V and 1 base at J, with 12 bases between. CDR3 size: 15 residues. The germline gives CDR1 SNHLY, CDR2 FYNNEI. This CDR3 is CASSLRDGSNQPQHF. The CDR3 DNA follows: TGTGCCAGCAGTCTCCGGGACGGAAGCAATCAGCCCCAGCATTTT.

A word on this clonotype: Just one base apart from a much larger clone, this may be a read error. The rearrangement joins TRBV15 to TRBJ2-3; either TRBD1 or TRBD2 may supply D (6 bases each). Germline values: CDR1 LNHNV, CDR2 YYDKDF (reference sequence). The CDR3 consists of 18 residues. This chain's CDR3 is CATSGGTGTPTSTDAQYF. DNA for the CDR3: TGTGCCACCAGCGGAGGGACCGGGACACCCACTAGCACAGATGCGCAGTATTTT.

This clonotype has more than one count but fewer than ten. V usage is TRBV12-3 or TRBV12-4 and J usage is TRBJ2-5; no reliable D call. This CDR3 has 12 amino acids. Trimming cost V 10 bases and J 3 bases, with 12 bases left between them. The CDR3 spells CATGRSEETQYF. The CDR3 DNA reads as TGTGCCACGGGTAGGTCGGAAGAGACCCAGTACTTC.

This clonotype was observed at least ten times. This rearrangement joins TRBV7-2 to TRBJ2-7, with D perhaps TRBD1 or TRBD2 (5 bases each). Trimming took 5 bases from V and 3 from J, leaving 14 bases between them. The CDR3 totals 14 residues. Germline V gene sequence: CDR1 SGHTA, CDR2 FQGNSA. The CDR3 DNA follows: TGTGCCAGCAGCCCCCGGGACGGACACTACGAGCAGTACTTC. Its protein product is CASSPRDGHYEQYF.

V usage is TRBV7-3 and J usage is TRBJ2-1; 8 nucleotides align to TRBD2. V trimming: 5 bases; J trimming: 7 bases; junction bases outside the gene matches: 4. The CDR3 runs 13 residues. Per germline, CDR1 SGHTA and CDR2 FQGTGA. The CDR3 reads CASSPGLVNEQFF. The CDR3 coding sequence is TGTGCCAGCAGCCCGGGACTAGTGAATGAGCAGTTCTTC.

Only a few counts were recorded for this clonotype. The chain carries TRBV6-2 or TRBV6-3 and TRBJ2-4; TRBD1 matches at 8 bases. V lost 5 bases and J lost 8; bases outside the gene matches: 5. CDR1 and CDR2 (germline): MNHEY, SVGEGT. The CDR3 runs 13 residues. CDR3 region: CASSDRGVHIQYF. The CDR3 coding sequence is TGTGCCAGCAGTGACAGGGGTGTGCACATTCAGTACTTC.

This clonotype was seen only a few times. The chain is built from TRBV9 and TRBJ2-7; no reliable D call. Trimming left V 0 bases short and J 3 bases short, with 10 bases between. The CDR3 runs 14 residues. CDR1 and CDR2 (germline): SGDLS, YYNGEE. CDR3 bases: TGTGCCAGCAGCGTAGAGGCCGACCGCTACGAGCAGTACTTC. As protein: CASSVEADRYEQYF.

V usage is TRBV4-3 and J usage is TRBJ1-3; D is undetermined. V was shortened by 2 bases and J by 0 bases, with 8 bases between the two germline ends. Germline loops: CDR1 LGHNA, CDR2 YSLEER. This CDR3 spans 15 amino acids. CDR3 coding DNA: TGCGCCAGCAGCCAACTGGCGACCTCTGGAAACACCATATATTTT. Translation: CASSQLATSGNTIYF.

The V and J genes are TRBV5-1 and TRBJ2-3; D uncertain. The germline gives CDR1 SGHRS, CDR2 YFSETQ. This CDR3 spans 13 amino acids. Trimming stripped 5 bases from V and 2 bases from J, with 9 bases between. The CDR3 nucleotides are TGCGCCAGCAGGGAAGGATCCACAGATACGCAGTATTTT. It codes for CASREGSTDTQYF. Full variable domain (remainder filled in from reference TRBV5-1 and TRBJ2-3): KAGVTQTPRYLIKTRGQQVTLSCSPISGHRSVSWYQQTPGQGLQFLFEYFSETQRNKGNFPGRFSGRQFSNSRSEMNVSTLELGDSALYLCASREGSTDTQYFGPGTRLTVL.

In regard to this clonotype: It may be a read error: a sequence one base away is much more abundant. V gene TRBV5-1 combines with J gene TRBJ1-6; D is ambiguous. Trimming cost V 4 bases and J 6 bases, with 11 bases left between them. This CDR3 is 14 amino acids long. The germline gives CDR1 SGHRS, CDR2 YFSETQ. The CDR3, as DNA: TGCGCCAGCAGCGTGGGCCAGCTTAATTCACCCCTCCACTTT. Translation gives CASSVGQLNSPLHF.

This clonotype was detected a few times. The gene calls are TRBV4-1 and TRBJ1-2, with 7 bases lining up with TRBD1. CDR3 length equals 15 residues. The junction had 9 bases not matched to a gene; V was cut back by 4 bases and J by 4 bases. CDR1 MGHRA and CDR2 YSYEKL come from the germline V gene. DNA for the CDR3: TGCGCCAGCAGCCCCTCCGGGACAGCTAGCTATGGCTACACCTTC. It yields the protein CASSPSGTASYGYTF.

This clonotype showed up just a few times. The rearrangement uses TRBV9 and TRBJ2-3; D may be TRBD2 (6 bases). V was trimmed by 4 bases and J by 1 base, leaving 16 bases between them. The germline gives CDR1 SGDLS, CDR2 YYNGEE. The CDR3 covers 16 residues. Written as DNA, the CDR3 is TGTGCCAGCAGCTCCTCTAGCGTTCCTGGCACAGATACGCAGTATTTT. Amino acids: CASSSSSVPGTDTQYF.

The sample holds many counts of this clonotype. The chain recombines TRBV9 with TRBJ1-5; D may be TRBD1 (5 bases). The CDR3 runs 14 residues. Germline-derived CDR1 and CDR2 are SGDLS and YYNGEE. The V end lost 3 bases, the J end lost 4 bases, and 11 bases lay between the germline ends. CDR3 sequence (DNA): TGTGCCAGCAGCGAGAGGGGTGGAAATCAGCCCCAGCATTTT. This gives the protein CASSERGGNQPQHF.

This chain links TRBV12-3 or TRBV12-4 with TRBJ1-3, with D unresolved. Trimming pared 5 bases from V and 2 bases from J, leaving 7 bases between. The CDR3 loop spans 13 amino acids. CDR3 nucleotide sequence: TGTGCCAGCAGTGTAGAAACTGGAAACACCATATATTTT. This gives the protein CASSVETGNTIYF.

A few counts support this clonotype. This chain uses TRBV25-1 with TRBJ1-4, with TRBD1 matching 9 bases. J was trimmed by 8 bases and V by 2 bases; bases with no gene match: 6. This CDR3 spans 15 amino acids. Per germline, CDR1 MGHDK and CDR2 SYGVNS. The CDR3 protein is CASSEGTGFFEKLFF. The CDR3 DNA follows: TGTGCCAGCAGTGAAGGGACAGGGTTTTTCGAAAAACTGTTTTTT.

This chain uses TRBV4-1 with TRBJ1-1, with a possible D match to TRBD1 (6 bases). Germline V gene sequence: CDR1 MGHRA, CDR2 YSYEKL. This CDR3 comprises 14 residues. Trimming left V 0 bases short and J 5 bases short, with 10 bases between. The DNA for the CDR3 is TGCGCCAGCAGCCAAGAGACAAGGGGGACTGAAGCTTTCTTT. Translating gives CASSQETRGTEAFF.